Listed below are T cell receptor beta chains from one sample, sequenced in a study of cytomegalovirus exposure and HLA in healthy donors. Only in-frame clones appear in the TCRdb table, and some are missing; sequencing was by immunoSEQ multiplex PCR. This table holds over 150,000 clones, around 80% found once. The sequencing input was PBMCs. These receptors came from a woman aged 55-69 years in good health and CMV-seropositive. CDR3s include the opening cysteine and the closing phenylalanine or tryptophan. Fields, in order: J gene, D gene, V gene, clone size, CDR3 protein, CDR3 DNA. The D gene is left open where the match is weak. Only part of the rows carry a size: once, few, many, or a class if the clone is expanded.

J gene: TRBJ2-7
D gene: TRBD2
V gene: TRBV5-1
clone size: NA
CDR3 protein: CASSGTPSGTSSYEQYF
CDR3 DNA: TGCGCCAGCAGCGGGACCCCCTCCGGGACTAGCTCCTACGAGCAGTACTTC

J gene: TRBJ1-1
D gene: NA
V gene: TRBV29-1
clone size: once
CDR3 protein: CSVTVTGANTEAFF
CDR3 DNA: TGCAGCGTTACCGTTACAGGAGCGAACACTGAAGCTTTCTTT

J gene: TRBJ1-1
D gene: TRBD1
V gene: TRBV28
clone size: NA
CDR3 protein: CASSPSTGGVTEAFF
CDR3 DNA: TGTGCCAGCAGTCCCTCGACAGGGGGCGTCACTGAAGCTTTCTTT

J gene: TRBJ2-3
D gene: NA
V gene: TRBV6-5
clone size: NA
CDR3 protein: CASRGLSTDTQYF
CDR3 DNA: TGTGCCAGCAGGGGACTCAGCACAGATACGCAGTATTTT

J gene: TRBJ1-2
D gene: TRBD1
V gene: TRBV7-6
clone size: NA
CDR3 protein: CASSSSGTGDYGYTF
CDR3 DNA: TGTGCCAGCAGCTCATCCGGGACAGGGGACTATGGCTACACCTTC

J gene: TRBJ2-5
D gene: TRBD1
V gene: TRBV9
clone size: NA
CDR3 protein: CASSVGQGAETQYF
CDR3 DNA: TGTGCCAGCAGCGTAGGTCAGGGGGCAGAGACCCAGTACTTC

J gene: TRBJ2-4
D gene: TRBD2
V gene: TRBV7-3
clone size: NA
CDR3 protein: CASSPGPGGYSQYF
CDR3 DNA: TGTGCCAGCAGCCCCGGGCCCGGGGGGTACAGTCAGTACTTC

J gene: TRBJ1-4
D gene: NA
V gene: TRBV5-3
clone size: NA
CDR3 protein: CARDDGLYNEKLFF
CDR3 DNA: TGTGCCAGAGACGATGGACTATATAATGAAAAACTGTTTTTT

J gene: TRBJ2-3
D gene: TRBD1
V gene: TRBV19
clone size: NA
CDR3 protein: CATETGHSGADTQYF
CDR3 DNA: TGTGCCACTGAGACAGGGCATTCAGGCGCAGATACGCAGTATTTT

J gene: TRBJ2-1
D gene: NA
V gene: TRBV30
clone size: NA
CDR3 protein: CAWRELNEQFF
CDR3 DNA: TGTGCCTGGAGGGAGCTCAATGAGCAGTTCTTC

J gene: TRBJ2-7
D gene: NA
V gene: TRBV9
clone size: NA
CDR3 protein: CASSVAEGQGRGVHF
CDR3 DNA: TGTGCCAGCAGCGTAGCTGAAGGACAGGGGCGGGGGGTGCACTTC

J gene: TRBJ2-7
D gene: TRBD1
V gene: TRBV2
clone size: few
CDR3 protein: CASSRDRGPEQYF
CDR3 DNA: TGTGCCAGCAGTCGGGACAGGGGGCCCGAGCAGTACTTC

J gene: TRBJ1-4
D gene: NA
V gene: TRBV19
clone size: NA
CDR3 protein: CASSLGRGASEKLFF
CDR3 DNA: TGTGCCAGTAGTCTGGGCCGTGGGGCGAGTGAAAAACTGTTTTTT